These 30 T cell receptor beta chains came from one sample sequenced in a study of cytomegalovirus exposure and HLA in healthy donors. Primers: 60 Vbeta forward and 13 Jbeta reverse. Libraries were prepared by immunoSEQ multiplex PCR; TCRdb keeps only in-frame clonotypes and omits some of them. The sample includes over 100,000 clones, 75% to 80% of them seen just once. The sequenced material came from PBMCs. The receptors originated from a woman aged 25 to 39 in good health and CMV-seropositive.

V is TRBV4-1 and J is TRBJ2-7, with TRBD1 identical over 7 bases. V was pared by 3 bases and J by 3 bases, with 14 bases of the junction left unmatched. Germline CDR1 reads MGHRA; CDR2 reads YSYEKL. The CDR3 is 17 amino acids. The CDR3 here is CASSQEPPGQIGYEQYF. Here the CDR3 DNA reads TGCGCCAGCAGCCAGGAACCTCCGGGACAGATCGGCTACGAGCAGTACTTC.

The rearrangement links TRBV23-1 to TRBJ1-5; 8 nucleotides agree with TRBD1. TRBV23-1 is an ORF; its function is uncertain. J was trimmed by 7 bases and V by 5 bases; bases with no gene match: 19. This CDR3 is built from 18 residues. CDR3 DNA sequence: TGCGCCAGCAGTACAGACCAGACATATACAGGGGGTCGACAGCCCCAGCATTTT. Its protein product is CASSTDQTYTGGRQPQHF.

The chain combines TRBV7-9 with TRBJ2-1; the match to TRBD1 covers 9 bases. The CDR3 totals 15 residues. The trim removed 2 bases at V and 9 bases at J, leaving 8 bases unmatched. Germline V gene sequence: CDR1 SEHNR, CDR2 FQNEAQ (reference sequence). CDR3 sequence reads: CASSLTGGVGLEQFF. CDR3 coding DNA: TGTGCCAGCAGCTTAACAGGGGGCGTTGGTCTTGAGCAGTTCTTC.

In its sample, this clone was seen a few times. V is TRBV14 and J is TRBJ2-5, with 14 bases matching TRBD2. The CDR3 has 17 amino acids. The V segment lost 4 bases and the J segment 1 base; nucleotides outside the gene matches: 5. Germline CDR1 SGHDN, CDR2 FVKESK. The CDR3 loop reads CASSPSGLAGVQETQYF. CDR3 coding DNA: TGTGCCAGCAGCCCATCGGGACTAGCGGGGGTCCAAGAGACCCAGTACTTC.

The chain uses TRBV5-1 and TRBJ2-7; TRBD2 agrees at 7 bases. The ends lost 0 bases at V and 6 bases at J; junction bases unmatched: 3. There are 13 residues in the CDR3. Germline V gene lookup returns CDR1 SGHRS and CDR2 YFSETQ. DNA of the CDR3: TGCGCCAGCAGCTTGGAGGGCGGGGGCGAGCAGTACTTC. This codes for CASSLEGGGEQYF.

This clone came up once. The CDR3 region has the DNA TGTGCCAGCAGCTCACGGACAGGGATGAGCAATCAGCCCCAGCATTTT. Translation gives CASSSRTGMSNQPQHF. This sequence joins TRBV7-2 and TRBJ1-5; TRBD1 aligns across 8 bases. The CDR3 runs to 16 residues. J gave up 1 base and V 4 bases, and 6 bases lay outside the gene matches. The germline CDR1 and CDR2 sequences are SGHTA and FQGNSA.

The gene calls are TRBV7-2 and TRBJ2-1; no clear D. The CDR3 runs 13 residues. V dropped 0 bases and J dropped 8 bases, with 8 bases sitting between them. Germline loops: CDR1 SGHTA, CDR2 FQGNSA. This CDR3 reads CASSLALSDEQFF. CDR3 nucleotides: TGTGCCAGCAGCTTAGCCCTCAGTGATGAGCAGTTCTTC.

The chain combines TRBV5-1 with TRBJ1-1; the match to TRBD1 covers 11 bases. With 6 bases clipped from V and 1 base from J, the junction kept 14 bases outside the gene matches. Germline V lookup: CDR1 SGHRS, CDR2 YFSETQ. The CDR3 totals 18 residues. This CDR3 reads CASNPGPGQGGANTEAFF. CDR3 nucleotides: TGCGCCAGCAACCCGGGACCGGGACAGGGGGGAGCGAACACTGAAGCTTTCTTT.

This clone was observed once. J is TRBJ2-1 and V is TRBV5-1, with D perhaps matching TRBD2 (5 bases). In germline, CDR1 is SGHRS, CDR2 YFSETQ. Trimming stripped 4 bases from V and 1 base from J, with 9 bases between. CDR3 size: 14 residues. The CDR3 spells CASSLEGSYNEQFF. DNA of the CDR3: TGCGCCAGCAGCCTTGAGGGATCCTACAATGAGCAGTTCTTC.

The chain employs TRBV6-1 and TRBJ1-5; no clear D gene. V lost 1 base and J lost 7, with 8 bases in between. This CDR3 contains 13 residues. Germline CDR1 and CDR2: MNHNS and SASEGT. This CDR3 is CASSEEGGQPQHF. In nucleotides, the CDR3 is TGTGCCAGCAGTGAAGAGGGAGGGCAGCCCCAGCATTTT.

The rearrangement uses TRBV7-9 and TRBJ1-5; a weak D match, TRBD1 (5 bases). Germline loops: CDR1 SEHNR, CDR2 FQNEAQ (reference sequence). The CDR3 extends over 15 amino acids. Trimming took 5 bases from V and 0 from J, leaving 11 bases between them. Here the CDR3 reads CASSLDRGSNQPQHF. CDR3 DNA sequence: TGTGCCAGCAGCCTGGATAGGGGTAGCAATCAGCCCCAGCATTTT.

This chain connects TRBV9 to TRBJ2-5, with a tentative D call TRBD2 (5 bases). The J call may be wrong; the DNA end is better matched by TRBJ2-7. Germline V CDR1 and CDR2: SGDLS, YYNGEE. This CDR3 has 13 amino acids. The CDR3 bases are TGTGCCAGCAGCGTATCCGAGGGCTACGAGCAGTACTTC. This translates into CASSVSEGYEQYF.

V gene TRBV7-2 combines with J gene TRBJ2-7, with TRBD1 matching over 8 bases. CDR3 size: 14 residues. The ends lost 1 base at V and 6 bases at J; junction bases unmatched: 5. From germline, CDR1 is SGHTA and CDR2 FQGNSA. CDR3 bases: TGTGCCAGCAGCTTAGTAGCCCAGGGGGCCGAGCAGTACTTC. This translates into CASSLVAQGAEQYF.

The chain has TRBV27 and TRBJ1-1; D is unresolved. Germline V gene data show CDR1 as MNHEY and CDR2 as SMNVEV (reference sequence). With 6 bases removed from V and 3 bases from J, the gap between germline ends came to 17 bases. CDR3 length equals 15 residues. The CDR3 is CASRPGKLGYTEAFF. The DNA of the CDR3 is TGTGCCAGCAGACCGGGGAAATTGGGGTACACTGAAGCTTTCTTT.

The chain employs TRBV27 and TRBJ1-4; TRBD1 might be the D (5 bases). The germline V gene encodes CDR1 MNHEY and CDR2 SMNVEV (reference sequence). This CDR3 has 17 residues. V lost 8 bases to trimming and J lost 0 bases, with 19 bases between them. For the CDR3, the DNA is TGTGCCAGCCGAACAAGGGCAGGGCGAGCAACTAATGAAAAACTGTTTTTT. It encodes CASRTRAGRATNEKLFF.

This rearrangement joins TRBV30 to TRBJ2-3; D ambiguous. Trimming stripped 5 bases from V and 6 bases from J, with 9 bases between. This CDR3 is 11 amino acids long. Germline CDR1 reads GTSNPN; CDR2 reads SVGIG (reference sequence). The CDR3 sequence: CAWELRDTQYF. The DNA for the CDR3 is TGTGCCTGGGAGCTCCGGGATACGCAGTATTTT.

V and J are TRBV2 and TRBJ1-2; TRBD1 is a possible D gene (5 bases). V was clipped by 2 bases and J by 3 bases, with 13 bases between them. From germline, CDR1 is SNHLY and CDR2 FYNNEI. The CDR3 is 15 amino acids. The CDR3 reads CASSERTGGYYGYTF. CDR3 nucleotides: TGTGCCAGCAGTGAAAGGACGGGGGGTTACTATGGCTACACCTTC.

J is TRBJ2-6 and V is TRBV7-9; no clear D gene. CDR1 is SEHNR and CDR2 is FQNEAQ in the germline V gene (reference sequence). The V end was cut by 1 base, the J end by 8 bases, with 15 bases between. The CDR3 totals 16 residues. This CDR3 reads CASSLDSPVLTNVLTF. The CDR3 nucleotides read TGTGCCAGCAGCTTAGACAGCCCGGTATTGACCAACGTCCTGACTTTC.

The rearrangement uses TRBV7-9 and TRBJ2-5, with 10 bases identical to TRBD2. J lost 4 bases, V lost 8 bases, and 7 bases had no gene match. This CDR3 is built from 14 residues. Germline V CDR1 and CDR2: SEHNR, FQNEAQ (reference sequence). The CDR3 loop reads CASGPSGGAETQYF. The CDR3, as DNA: TGTGCCAGCGGACCGAGCGGGGGGGCAGAGACCCAGTACTTC.

This chain links TRBV19 with TRBJ2-4, with a weak D call TRBD2 (8 bases). Trimming shortened V by 5 bases and J by 2 bases, and 19 bases separated the two germline ends. The length of the CDR3 is 17 residues. The V gene's germline CDR1 is LNHDA and CDR2 SQIVND (reference sequence). CDR3 residues: CASSPRPGGGTKNIQYF. The CDR3 DNA is TGTGCCAGTAGTCCCCGGCCGGGAGGGGGCACCAAAAACATTCAGTACTTC. Drawing the rest from reference TRBV19 and TRBJ2-4, the complete variable domain is DGGITQSPKYLFRKEGQNVTLSCEQNLNHDAMYWYRQDPGQGLRLIYYSQIVNDFQKGDIAEGYSVSREKKESFPLTVTSAQKNPTAFYLCASSPRPGGGTKNIQYFGAGTRLSVL.

This clone has only a few counts. CDR3 loop: CASSQQGSSYNEQFF. CDR3 nucleotide sequence: TGCGCCAGCAGCCAACAGGGAAGCTCCTACAATGAGCAGTTCTTC. This chain uses TRBV4-3 with TRBJ2-1; TRBD1 might be the D (5 bases). Germline V gene lookup returns CDR1 LGHNA and CDR2 YSLEER. The CDR3 is made up of 15 amino acids. Trimming removed 2 bases from V and 0 bases from J, with 8 bases in between.

The rearrangement links TRBV9 to TRBJ2-3; D possibly corresponds to TRBD1 (6 bases). Trimming pared 0 bases from V and 4 bases from J, leaving 15 bases between. The CDR3 has 16 residues. The V gene's germline CDR1 is SGDLS and CDR2 YYNGEE. CDR3 nucleotides: TGTGCCAGCAGCGTAGAGGGGGTTGAAGGGTCAGATACGCAGTATTTT. The encoded protein is CASSVEGVEGSDTQYF.

The J gene is TRBJ2-1, the V gene TRBV7-3; 10 positions match TRBD2. Losses at the gene ends were 2 bases for V and 4 bases for J; bases not matched to a gene: 2. CDR3 size: 15 residues. Germline V gene lookup returns CDR1 SGHTA and CDR2 FQGTGA. In DNA form, the CDR3 reads TGTGCCAGCAGCTTAGATAGCGGGGGGTACAATGAGCAGTTCTTC. Its protein is CASSLDSGGYNEQFF.

The chain uses TRBV10-3 and TRBJ1-1; D remains ambiguous. The germline CDR1 and CDR2 sequences are ENHRY and SYGVKD. V gave up 4 bases and J gave up 1 base, with 13 bases separating them. The CDR3 length is 15 residues. The CDR3 sequence is CAISVRDTANTEAFF. CDR3 bases: TGTGCCATCAGTGTACGGGATACCGCGAACACTGAAGCTTTCTTT.

The gene calls are TRBV19 and TRBJ1-6; 10 bases match TRBD1. This CDR3 is built from 16 residues. Germline CDR1 reads LNHDA; CDR2 reads SQIVND (reference sequence). V dropped 6 bases and J dropped 6; count of bases not matched to a gene: 8. The CDR3 region is CASRGGTGETNSPLHF. The CDR3 DNA is TGTGCCAGTAGGGGCGGGACAGGGGAGACTAATTCACCCCTCCACTTT.

The rearrangement uses TRBV6-5 and TRBJ1-1, with a possible D match to TRBD1 (5 bases). The germline gives CDR1 MNHEY, CDR2 SVGAGI. V dropped 2 bases and J dropped 5 bases, with 15 bases sitting between them. CDR3 size: 15 residues. Here the CDR3 DNA reads TGTGCCAGCAGTTACGTGGGCAGGGTCAGAACTGAAGCTTTCTTT. Its translation: CASSYVGRVRTEAFF.

The V and J genes are TRBV4-3 and TRBJ1-1; D remains unclear. Germline lookup yields CDR1 LGHNA and CDR2 YSLEER. V was trimmed by 3 bases and J by 0 bases, leaving 11 bases between them. CDR3 size: 15 residues. CDR3 sequence reads: CASSHSRSMNTEAFF. CDR3 coding DNA: TGCGCCAGCAGCCATAGCCGGTCTATGAACACTGAAGCTTTCTTT.

The V and J genes are TRBV6-5 and TRBJ1-4, with D unresolved. Trimming took 6 bases from V and 10 from J, leaving 12 bases between them. Germline V CDR1 and CDR2: MNHEY, SVGAGI. The CDR3 runs to 12 residues. The CDR3 loop reads CASRASGGKLFF. The DNA for the CDR3 is TGTGCCAGCAGGGCTTCGGGTGGAAAACTGTTTTTT.

The chain employs TRBV12-5 and TRBJ2-2; D not resolved. V was pared by 5 bases and J by 7 bases, with 8 bases between. The CDR3 has 12 amino acids. CDR1 is LGHNT, CDR2 FRNRAP, per germline. Here the CDR3 reads CASGPYGGELFF. The CDR3 region has the DNA TGTGCTAGTGGTCCCTACGGCGGGGAGCTGTTTTTT.

The table lists this clone with a count of one. V gene TRBV7-9 combines with J gene TRBJ2-1; D remains unclear. Germline V lookup: CDR1 SEHNR, CDR2 FQNEAQ (reference sequence). The CDR3 has 13 amino acids. The CDR3 spells CATSPLILNEQFF. Here the CDR3 DNA reads TGTGCGACATCCCCCCTTATCCTCAATGAGCAGTTCTTC. The entire variable domain, with the rest obtained from reference TRBV7-9 and TRBJ2-1, is as follows: DTGVSQNPRHKITKRGQNVTFRCDPISEHNRLYWYRQTLGQGPEFLTYFQNEAQLEKSRLLSDRFSAERPKGSFSTLEIQRTEQGDSAMYLCATSPLILNEQFFGPGTRLTVL.